The clone carrying this TCR beta chain appeared a few times. Its antigen is unknown. This specimen comes from a study of beta chain features in type 1 diabetes. Study-wide results and limits: A moderate, significant TCRB CDR3 shortening appeared in type 1 diabetes across four CD4+ subsets.

V was trimmed by 4 bases and J by 4 bases, leaving 12 bases between them. The CDR3 loop spans 14 amino acids. Germline V lookup: CDR1 MDHEN, CDR2 SYDVKM. What was sequenced were expressed TCRB transcripts, since all of the isolated RNA had been reverse transcribed. Assay used: immunoSEQ multiplex PCR; TCRdb lists only in-frame clones, some missing. The sample comprises a few hundred thousand clones, roughly 17% of which are singletons, and 0.085% rests with the top ten. Sequencing input: naive CD4+ T cells from blood. This TCR derives from a man younger than 45 with type 1 diabetes. The chain combines TRBV28 with TRBJ2-3; D unresolved. Written as DNA, the CDR3 is TGTGCCAGCAGTTCTCCATCCCTGTCAGATACGCAGTATTTT. Its translation is CASSSPSLSDTQYF.